This T cell receptor beta chain was identified during a study of cytomegalovirus exposure and HLA in healthy donors. Study summary: Of roughly 400 genotyped donors, roughly 81% grouped in the Caucasian-associated ancestry cluster. Study-wide results and caveats: V- and J-gene trimming in TCR beta was tied to a missense DCLRE1C variant by an analysis performed later. Common viral pathogens (according to a later analysis) appeared linked to several of the most significant clusters. The authors confirmed in vitro that a few CMV-associated chains were specific for CMV antigens.

CDR3 size: 15 residues. V lost 5 bases to trimming and J lost 4 bases; unmatched junction nucleotides: 7. Germline CDR1 and CDR2: KGHSH and LQKENI. In the case of this clone: Antigen: not known.

PCR used 60 Vbeta primers and 13 Jbeta primers. Produced via immunoSEQ multiplex PCR; TCRdb's table is partial and in-frame only. The sample has 150,000 to 200,000 clones; approximately 80% are singletons. This sequence joins TRBV18 and TRBJ1-1, with TRBD1 matching 10 bases. This clonotype was sampled from a woman between 40 and 50 years old in good health and CMV-seropositive. The sample comprised PBMCs. Written as DNA, the CDR3 is TGTGCCAGCTCATCGGACAGGGGGTCGATCACTGAAGCTTTCTTT. This sequence encodes CASSSDRGSITEAFF.